This T cell receptor (beta chain) derives from a study of blood T cell repertoires in COVID-19. Looking at the study overall: Samples of COVID-19 (acute and convalescent) were obtained from the United States, Italy and Spain. PBMCs, B-cell-depleted T cells, or T cells provided the cDNA or gDNA that made up the material.

V dropped 5 bases and J dropped 5 bases, with 18 bases sitting between them. The CDR3 spans 15 residues. Germline V gene sequence: CDR1 SGHDN, CDR2 FVKESK. As handled by the study authors: By means of reference gene primer amplification, nucleated cell counts were estimated. Only in-frame clones appear in the TCRdb table, and some are missing; sequencing was by immunoSEQ multiplex PCR. Clone size and the V and J calls come from that table; the DNA yielded D and trimming. Here the sample spans about 140,000 clones, 85% to 90% being singletons. Sequenced input: peripheral blood. This TCR was recovered from a woman aged 60-70 years with acute or convalescent COVID-19. The genes are TRBV14 and TRBJ2-5; weak D call: TRBD1 (5 bases). For the CDR3, the DNA is TGTGCCAGCAGCACACTTCTAGTGGGGCGGGAGACCCAGTACTTC. Residues: CASSTLLVGRETQYF.